Below are 2 T cell receptor beta chains sequenced from a single sample in a study of T-cell reconstitution after alpha-beta-depleted transplantation in children. Unique molecular identifiers were built into the TCRbeta library. TCRdb analysed the PCR reads with MiXCR anew, one entry per CDR3 protein. The sample holds about 370,000 distinct CDR3 sequences, about 20% seen once. The sample here was PBMCs from the stem cell graft donor, taken from the stem cell graft. The receptors were sampled from a human donor who donated a stem cell graft to a child with acute myeloid leukemia.

This clonotype has just a few counts. The genes are TRBV5-1 and TRBJ2-1; 7 bases match TRBD2. Germline V gene sequence: CDR1 SGHRS, CDR2 YFSETQ. V gave up 1 base and J gave up 9 bases; unmatched junction bases: 1. The CDR3 runs to 12 residues. Here the CDR3 reads CASSLSGTEQFF. CDR3 bases: TGCGCCAGCAGCTTGAGCGGGACTGAGCAGTTCTTC.

J is TRBJ1-1 and V is TRBV5-1, with 7 bases that match TRBD1. The CDR3 loop spans 14 amino acids. The V gene's germline CDR1 is SGHRS and CDR2 YFSETQ. V was pared by 6 bases and J by 3 bases, with 8 bases of the junction left unmatched. CDR3 amino acids: CASTQGDIHTEAFF. The CDR3 DNA reads TGCGCCAGCACTCAGGGGGACATACACACTGAAGCTTTCTTT.